What follows describes a single T cell receptor beta chain. Its antigen is not known. Assay: immunoSEQ multiplex PCR; the TCRdb copy retains only in-frame clones and omits some. The sample records 85,000 to 100,000 clones, approximately 90% being singletons. These data come from a study of graft-versus-host responses after intestinal transplantation. About the study: Each recipient received anti-thymocyte globulin induction, then tacrolimus and steroids for 3 to 4 years.

The CDR3 is 15 amino acids. Per the germline V gene, CDR1 is LNHDA and CDR2 is SQIVND (reference sequence). Trimming shortened V by 0 bases and J by 7 bases, and 16 bases separated the two germline ends. General study findings and limits: The recipient marrow held GvH clones, and some of them showed up first in ileum or blood. Peak GvH clone levels in circulation were associated with early post-transplant HvG declines.

The sample here was unstimulated CD8+ T cells sorted from spleen or lymph node cells, taken before transplant. This sequence joins TRBV19 and TRBJ2-7; the D gene is possibly TRBD1 (6 bases). The source of this sequence is a human donor who was the organ donor for an intestinal transplant. This CDR3 is CASSIDGGRGNEQYF. The CDR3 region has the DNA TGTGCCAGTAGTATAGATGGGGGCAGGGGCAATGAGCAGTACTTC.